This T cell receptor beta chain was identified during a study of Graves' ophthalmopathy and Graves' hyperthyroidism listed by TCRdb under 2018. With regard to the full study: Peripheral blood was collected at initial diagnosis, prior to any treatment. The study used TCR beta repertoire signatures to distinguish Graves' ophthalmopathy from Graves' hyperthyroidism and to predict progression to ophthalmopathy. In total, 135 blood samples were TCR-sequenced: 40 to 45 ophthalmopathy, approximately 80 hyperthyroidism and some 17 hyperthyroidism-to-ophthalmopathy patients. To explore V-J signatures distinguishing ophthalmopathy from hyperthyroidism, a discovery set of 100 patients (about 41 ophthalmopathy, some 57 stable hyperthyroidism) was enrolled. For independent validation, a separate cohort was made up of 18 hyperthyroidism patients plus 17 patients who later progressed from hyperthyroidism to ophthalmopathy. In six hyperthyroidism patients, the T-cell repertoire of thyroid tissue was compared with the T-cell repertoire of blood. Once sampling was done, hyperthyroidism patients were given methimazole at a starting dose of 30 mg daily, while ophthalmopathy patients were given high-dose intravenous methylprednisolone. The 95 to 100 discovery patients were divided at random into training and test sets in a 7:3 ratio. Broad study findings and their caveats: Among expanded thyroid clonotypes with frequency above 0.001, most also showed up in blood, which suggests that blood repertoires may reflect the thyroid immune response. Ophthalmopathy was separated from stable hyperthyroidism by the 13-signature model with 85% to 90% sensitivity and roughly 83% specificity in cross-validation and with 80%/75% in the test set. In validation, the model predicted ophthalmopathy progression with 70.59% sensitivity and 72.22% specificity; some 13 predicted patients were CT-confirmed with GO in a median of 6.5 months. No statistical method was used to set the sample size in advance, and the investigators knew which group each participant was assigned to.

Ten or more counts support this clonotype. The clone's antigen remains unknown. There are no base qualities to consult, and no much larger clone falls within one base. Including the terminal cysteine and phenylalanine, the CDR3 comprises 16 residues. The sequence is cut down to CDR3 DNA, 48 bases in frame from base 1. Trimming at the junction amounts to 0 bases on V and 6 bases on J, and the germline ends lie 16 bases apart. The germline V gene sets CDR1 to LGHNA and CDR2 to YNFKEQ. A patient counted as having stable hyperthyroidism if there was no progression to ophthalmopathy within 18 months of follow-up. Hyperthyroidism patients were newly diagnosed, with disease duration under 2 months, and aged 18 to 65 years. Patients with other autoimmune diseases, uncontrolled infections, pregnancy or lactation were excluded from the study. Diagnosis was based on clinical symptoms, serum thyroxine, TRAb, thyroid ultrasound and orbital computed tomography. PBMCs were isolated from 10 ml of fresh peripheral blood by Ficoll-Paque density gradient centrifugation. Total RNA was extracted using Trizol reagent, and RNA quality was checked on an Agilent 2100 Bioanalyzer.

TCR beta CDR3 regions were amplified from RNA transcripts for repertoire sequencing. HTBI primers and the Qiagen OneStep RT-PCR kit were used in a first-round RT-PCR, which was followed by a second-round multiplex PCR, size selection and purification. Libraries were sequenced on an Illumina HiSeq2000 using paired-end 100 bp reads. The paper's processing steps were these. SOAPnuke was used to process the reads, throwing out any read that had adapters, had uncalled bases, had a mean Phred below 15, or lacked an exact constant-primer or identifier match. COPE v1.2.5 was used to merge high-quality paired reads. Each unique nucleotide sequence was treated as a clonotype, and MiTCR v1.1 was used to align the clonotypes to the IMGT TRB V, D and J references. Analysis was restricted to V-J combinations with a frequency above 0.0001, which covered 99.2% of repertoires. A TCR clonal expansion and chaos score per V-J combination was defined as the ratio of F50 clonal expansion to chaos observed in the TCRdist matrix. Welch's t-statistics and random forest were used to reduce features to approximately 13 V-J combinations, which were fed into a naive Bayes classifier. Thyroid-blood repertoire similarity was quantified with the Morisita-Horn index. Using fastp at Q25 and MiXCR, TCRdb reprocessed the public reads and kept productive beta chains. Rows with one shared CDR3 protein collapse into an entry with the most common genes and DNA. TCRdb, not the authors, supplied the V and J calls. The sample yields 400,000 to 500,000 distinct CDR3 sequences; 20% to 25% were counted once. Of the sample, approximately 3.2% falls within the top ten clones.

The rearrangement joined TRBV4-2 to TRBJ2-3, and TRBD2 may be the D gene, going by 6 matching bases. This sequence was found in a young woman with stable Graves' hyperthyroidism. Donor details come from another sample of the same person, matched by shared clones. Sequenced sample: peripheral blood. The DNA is TGTGCCAGCAGCCAAGATGCTCGGGGGTCCACCGATACGCAGTATTTT. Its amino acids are CASSQDARGSTDTQYF.